The T cell receptor beta chain described here comes from a study of identical twins (dated by TCRdb to 2016 to 2017). Background for the entire study: To test whether fetal clonotypes persist, the study used deep sequencing on TCR alpha and beta repertoires from monozygotic twins, unrelated adults of various ages, and cord blood. Replicate twin experiments were performed at different times using different library preparation protocols to rule out contamination. Results the study describes overall, beyond this receptor: Because the same donors could not be followed over many years, the conclusions relied on cross-sectional statistical analysis. Fewer insertions were carried by abundant cord blood beta clonotypes, a similar but weaker trend appeared in young adult naive repertoires, and no such trend appeared in memory repertoires. Out-of-frame TCR alpha sequences shared between twins showed an excess of low generation-probability sequences compared with coincidental sharing between unrelated individuals. In monozygotic twins, recombination models systematically underestimated out-of-frame TCR alpha sharing, but the models matched the sharing seen between unrelated individuals. Zero-insertion analyses could be partly confounded by invariant T cells such as MAIT and iNKT, although diverse VJ usage argued against such confounding for most clonotypes. The excess sharing between twins in beta out-of-frame sequences was weaker because fewer shared sequences reduced the signal-to-noise ratio.

Library method: 5' RACE. TCRdb shows the sequencer as Illumina HiSeq 2000. A universal primer binding site was introduced by template switching, and a unique molecular identifier was present in the final cDNA, enabling accurate counting of TCR cDNA molecules. First-strand cDNA for TCR alpha and beta chains was synthesized from specific primers in the conserved constant-segment region. To control for contamination, each cDNA library was double barcoded with a SMART-Mk sample barcode plus Illumina barcodes. TruSeq adapter sequences, together with Illumina sample barcodes, were added in two successive PCR steps. TCR alpha and beta cDNA libraries were sequenced on the Illumina HiSeq platform with custom primers. On the authors' methods: MiGEC processed the raw reads to extract unique molecular identifiers, while MiXCR was used to determine the CDR3 positions. Recombination models were inferred per individual with the repgenHMM and IGoR tools using an EM algorithm. Shared clonotypes were analyzed with the tcR package in R, and sharing was normalized by the product of cloneset sizes. To study raw recombination without the effects of thymic and clonal selection, out-of-frame nonproductive sequences were analyzed. TCRdb trimmed public reads at Q25 via fastp, called clones via MiXCR and kept in-frame beta chains. Entries that share a CDR3 protein sequence are merged under the most common genes and DNA. The authors' filters were not applied to this entry. The sample records about 890,000 distinct CDR3 sequences, approximately 13% of which are singletons. The leading ten clones occupy around 1.5% of the sample.

The CDR3 goes from the cysteine to the phenylalanine over 17 residues. The DNA shown is the 51-base CDR3, in frame from base 1. Trimming leaves V shorter by 4 bases and J shorter by 0 bases, with the junction holding 5 bases beyond the gene matches. The germline V gene (reference sequence) gives CDR1 as SEHNR and CDR2 as FQNEAQ. Details on this clonotype: No cognate antigen has been identified for it. The record has no base qualities; no much larger clone is one base away.

Every donor was a healthy Caucasian. Three pairs of female monozygotic twins, all aged about 18 to 30 years, made up the twin cohort. RNA for TCR libraries was isolated from peripheral blood mononuclear cells. Separately, the same data were catalogued under a study of yellow fever vaccine responses in identical twins. Per the second study: The authors reported that the T cell response to vaccination in identical twins appeared partly convergent and partly personalized. The study precisely tracked vaccine-responding T cell clones in identical twins.

Sequencing was carried out using PBMCs. The chain was built from TRBV7-9 and TRBJ2-2; the junction holds 10 bases that match TRBD2. The clonotype originates from a woman aged 18-29 years in good health. The nucleotides read TGTGCCAGCAGCTCGGGACTAGCGCTCGCGAACACCGGGGAGCTGTTTTTT. Its amino acids are CASSSGLALANTGELFF.